This T cell receptor (beta chain) was found in a study of T cells expressing NK-cell markers. Study summary: Beta-chain profiling covered CD3+CD56+NKG2C+, CD3+CD56+NKG2C- and CD3+CD56-NKG2C+ sorted subsets. Study-level points and caveats: The leading position in the CD3+CD56-NKG2C+ fraction of four donors also went to these clonotypes. As a fraction of CD8+ T cells, dominant NKG2C+ clonotypes reached about 1.0-7.5% in six donors.

TCR beta cDNA was made by 5'RACE template switching with UMIs. TCRdb reprocessed the 5' RACE reads and stores each CDR3 protein as one record, lacking DNA. This table holds a few hundred thousand distinct CDR3 sequences. The length of the CDR3 is 15 residues. Germline V lookup: CDR1 LNHDA, CDR2 SQIVND (reference sequence). On this clonotype: Its target is not known.

The V call is TRBV19, the J call TRBJ2-1. The receptor was derived from a man aged 18-69 years in good health. Material: blood T cells: a sorted CD56 or NKG2C T cell subset, CD4+ or CD8+ T cells, or bulk PBMC T cells (not recorded which). The CDR3 here is CASSISDSSYNEQFF.